This entry lists 14 T cell receptor beta chains sequenced from one sample in a study of brain metastases from non-small cell lung cancer. Libraries were prepared by immunoSEQ multiplex PCR; TCRdb keeps only in-frame clonotypes and omits some of them. The sample shows about 2,500 clones, 84% of them seen only once. Sample: tissue from a brain metastasis. These receptors all stem from a donor aged 40 or over with non-small cell lung cancer.

This CDR3 reads CASSSQRRSGVEQFF. CDR3 DNA sequence: TGTGCCAGCAGCTCCCAGAGGAGGAGCGGGGTTGAGCAGTTCTTC. This chain uses TRBV7-9 with TRBJ2-1, with 7 bases aligning to TRBD2. This CDR3 spans 15 amino acids. V was pared by 4 bases and J by 9 bases, with 12 bases of the junction left unmatched. Germline loops: CDR1 SEHNR, CDR2 FQNEAQ (reference sequence). Combining the CDR3 with reference TRBV7-9 and TRBJ2-1 gives the whole variable domain DTGVSQNPRHKITKRGQNVTFRCDPISEHNRLYWYRQTLGQGPEFLTYFQNEAQLEKSRLLSDRFSAERPKGSFSTLEIQRTEQGDSAMYLCASSSQRRSGVEQFFGPGTRLTVL.

The rearrangement joins TRBV15 to TRBJ2-3, with D possibly being TRBD2 (5 bases). The length of the CDR3 is 15 residues. Germline V gives CDR1 LNHNV, CDR2 YYDKDF (reference sequence). The V gene lost 5 bases and the J gene lost 2 bases, with 14 bases spanning the gap. In DNA form, the CDR3 reads TGTGCCACCAGCTTTCCCCAGGAGGCCACAGATACGCAGTATTTT. Translation gives CATSFPQEATDTQYF.

On this clone: The junction departs from the called germline gene at one end, perhaps through a read error. This rearrangement joins TRBV7-3 to TRBJ1-2; a weak D match, TRBD1 (5 bases). The CDR3 is 11 amino acids. The V gene's germline CDR1 is SGHTA and CDR2 FQGTGA. This CDR3 is CASSFGANLSF. CDR3 sequence (DNA): TGTGCCAGCAGCTTCGGGGCTAACTTGAGCTTC.

J is TRBJ1-3 and V is TRBV7-2; D is unclear. V lost 3 bases to trimming and J lost 2 bases, with 11 bases between them. Germline assignment: CDR1 SGHTA and CDR2 FQGNSA. This CDR3 has 15 amino acids. CDR3 nucleotides: TGTGCCAGCAGCTTTGGGGAGCCCCCTGGAAACACCATATATTTT. It specifies CASSFGEPPGNTIYF.

V usage is TRBV5-1 and J usage is TRBJ2-2, with a weak D call TRBD1 (5 bases). CDR1 and CDR2 from the germline V gene are SGHRS and YFSETQ. The CDR3 loop spans 16 amino acids. V gave up 1 base and J gave up 3 bases, with 13 bases separating them. The CDR3 sequence: CASSLTPGMDTGELFF. The CDR3 nucleotides read TGCGCCAGCAGCTTGACTCCAGGGATGGACACCGGGGAGCTGTTTTTT.

The chain uses TRBV19 and TRBJ1-2, with TRBD1 matching over 8 bases. Germline-derived CDR1 and CDR2 are LNHDA and SQIVND (reference sequence). CDR3 length: 15 amino acids. V lost 7 bases to trimming and J lost 4 bases; unmatched junction nucleotides: 11. The CDR3 reads CASNVGGTGIYGYTF. Here the CDR3 DNA reads TGTGCCAGTAATGTGGGAGGGACAGGCATCTATGGCTACACCTTC.

This clone was detected once. The chain carries TRBV27 and TRBJ1-1, with 9 bases aligning to TRBD1. The CDR3 has 14 residues. Trimming cost V 7 bases and J 1 base; bases outside gene matches: 4. Per germline, CDR1 MNHEY and CDR2 SMNVEV (reference sequence). CDR3 sequence: CASNLGQGNTEAFF. Here the CDR3 DNA reads TGTGCCAGCAACCTGGGACAGGGGAACACTGAAGCTTTCTTT.

This clone was counted between two and nine times. The CDR3 sequence is CASSSPGGLHEQYF. The CDR3 region has the DNA TGTGCCAGCAGTTCTCCCGGGGGGCTTCACGAGCAGTACTTC. The chain carries TRBV6-5 and TRBJ2-7, with a possible D match to TRBD2 (7 bases). Germline-derived CDR1 and CDR2 are MNHEY and SVGAGI. The CDR3 runs 14 residues. Deletions cut 4 bases from V and 5 bases from J, with 15 bases between.

The gene calls are TRBV4-1 and TRBJ2-7; TRBD1 matches at 9 bases. The ends lost 6 bases at V and 2 bases at J; junction bases unmatched: 8. The CDR3 is 15 residues long. The germline gives CDR1 MGHRA, CDR2 YSYEKL. Here the CDR3 DNA reads TGCGCCAGCAGACCCGGACAGGGGCTGCCCTACGAGCAGTACTTC. Protein sequence: CASRPGQGLPYEQYF.

V usage is TRBV5-1 and J usage is TRBJ2-7, with 9 bases matching TRBD1. Per germline, CDR1 SGHRS and CDR2 YFSETQ. This CDR3 contains 13 residues. Trimming at V came to 7 bases and at J to 5 bases, leaving 7 bases not matched to a gene. The CDR3 nucleotides are TGCGCCAGCGCTACAGGGGGCCTTAACGAGCAGTACTTC. Amino acids: CASATGGLNEQYF.

Regarding this clone: This sample also contains other DNA sequences that code for the same CDR3. The chain combines TRBV10-3 with TRBJ2-7, with 11 bases matching TRBD1. This CDR3 has 12 amino acids. CDR1 is ENHRY and CDR2 is SYGVKD in the germline V gene. This CDR3 reads CAIWGQGEEQYF. The CDR3 DNA follows: TGTGCTATCTGGGGACAGGGGGAGGAGCAGTACTTC.

V usage is TRBV7-2 and J usage is TRBJ2-3; a weak D match, TRBD1 (6 bases). V lost 5 bases, J lost 6 bases, and 18 bases lay in between. Germline CDR1 is SGHTA and CDR2 is FQGNSA. CDR3 size: 15 residues. The CDR3 bases are TGTGCCAGCAGCACGAACGGAATCCAGGGGGATACGCAGTATTTT. Translated, it gives CASSTNGIQGDTQYF.

The rearrangement links TRBV2 to TRBJ1-3, with D possibly being TRBD1 (5 bases). From germline, CDR1 is SNHLY and CDR2 FYNNEI. CDR3 size: 16 residues. Deletions cut 8 bases from V and 2 bases from J, with 19 bases between. The CDR3 spells CASPRVGGSPGNTIYF. CDR3 nucleotides: TGTGCCAGCCCTCGGGTCGGGGGGAGCCCTGGAAACACCATATATTTT.

The chain links TRBV5-4 to TRBJ2-7, with 8 bases aligning to TRBD2. CDR1 is SGHNT, CDR2 YYREEE, per germline (reference sequence). V shed 2 bases and J 4 bases; nucleotides not matched to a gene: 8. This CDR3 comprises 15 residues. The DNA of the CDR3 is TGTGCCAGCAGCTTATCGGTAGCGGGACTTTACGAGCAGTACTTC. Translation gives CASSLSVAGLYEQYF.